These 3 T cell receptor beta chains share one sample of origin, sequenced in a study of T cell repertoires in cytomegalovirus infection. For these TCRs, the target antigens are not known. TCRdb re-derived calls from the reads in MiXCR, one entry per CDR3 protein. The sample includes 110,000 to 150,000 distinct CDR3 sequences, roughly a third of them seen just once. Sequenced material: CD8+ T cells from cultured PBMCs, taken from culture after CMV antigen stimulation. These receptor sequences come from a human donor in good health (CMV status not recorded). Some clones in this sample may be carry-over from other donors' samples.

This chain uses TRBV27 with TRBJ2-1; D is undetermined. The CDR3 length is 13 residues. Trimming cost V 7 bases and J 9 bases, with 16 bases left between them. Germline CDR1 MNHEY, CDR2 SMNVEV (reference sequence). The CDR3, as DNA: TGTGCCAGCACCACCAGCTTGTTGGGTGAGCAGTTCTTC. This codes for CASTTSLLGEQFF.

This clonotype was counted at least ten times. The V call is TRBV4-1, the J call TRBJ2-1; 9 bases are shared with TRBD2. Trimming took 4 bases from V and 8 from J; bases not matched to a gene: 15. In germline, CDR1 is MGHRA, CDR2 YSYEKL. The CDR3 runs to 17 residues. CDR3 DNA sequence: TGCGCCAGCAGCCTTAGCGGGGGCGCCCCGGCGGGGGATGAGCAGTTCTTC. The encoded protein is CASSLSGGAPAGDEQFF.

This clonotype was recorded many times. The V and J genes are TRBV7-8 and TRBJ2-2, with a tentative D call TRBD1 (6 bases). Germline values: CDR1 SGHVS, CDR2 FQNEAQ. CDR3 length: 17 residues. The V end lost 2 bases, the J end lost 0 bases, and 13 bases lay between the germline ends. For the CDR3, the DNA is TGTGCCAGCAGCTTATGGGGTCAGGGGTCGAACACCGGGGAGCTGTTTTTT. It is translated as CASSLWGQGSNTGELFF.